The 27 T cell receptor beta chains listed next were all sequenced from one sample in a study of cytomegalovirus exposure and HLA in healthy donors. Primers included in the PCR were 60 Vbeta and 13 Jbeta primers. Here immunoSEQ multiplex PCR was the method, and the copy in TCRdb shows in-frame clones only, minus some. Of roughly 71,000 clones listed, approximately 60% are singletons. The material sequenced was PBMCs. The origin of the receptors is a man in his thirties or forties in good health and CMV-seronegative.

V is TRBV4-1 and J is TRBJ1-4; TRBD1 matches at 8 bases. V lost 0 bases and J lost 7; bases outside the gene matches: 4. The CDR3 runs to 15 residues. Germline V gene data show CDR1 as MGHRA and CDR2 as YSYEKL. The CDR3 sequence: CASSQDQGAGEKLFF. In DNA, the CDR3 is TGCGCCAGCAGCCAAGATCAGGGGGCGGGTGAAAAACTGTTTTTT.

The genes are TRBV7-8 and TRBJ2-3; 9 bases map to TRBD1. This CDR3 has 14 residues. The V gene's germline CDR1 is SGHVS and CDR2 FQNEAQ. V lost 6 bases, J lost 4 bases, and 5 bases stayed unmatched. The CDR3 here is CASRDRDRADTQYF. In nucleotides, the CDR3 is TGTGCCAGCAGAGACCGGGACAGGGCAGATACGCAGTATTTT.

CDR3 amino acids: CASSDIAGEETQYF. DNA of the CDR3: TGTGCCAGCAGTGACATTGCGGGGGAAGAGACCCAGTACTTC. V is TRBV2 and J is TRBJ2-5; 7 positions agree with TRBD2. This CDR3 spans 14 amino acids. V lost 3 bases to trimming and J lost 3 bases; unmatched junction nucleotides: 4. CDR1 SNHLY and CDR2 FYNNEI come from the germline V gene.

V gene TRBV7-2 combines with J gene TRBJ2-5; 11 nucleotides agree with TRBD2. The germline CDR1 and CDR2 sequences are SGHTA and FQGNSA. This CDR3 has 17 amino acids. V shed 4 bases, J shed 5 bases, and the junction held 12 bases outside the gene matches. The CDR3 reads CASSYTLSGGASETQYF. The CDR3 DNA sequence: TGTGCCAGCAGCTATACCCTTAGCGGGGGGGCCTCGGAGACCCAGTACTTC.

This chain links TRBV19 with TRBJ2-5; the D is unclear. This CDR3 comprises 12 residues. Germline values: CDR1 LNHDA, CDR2 SQIVND (reference sequence). The ends were cut back, 3 bases at V and 0 bases at J, with 2 bases in the middle. DNA of the CDR3: TGTGCCAGTAGTATTAACCAAGAGACCCAGTACTTC. Translating it yields CASSINQETQYF.

The CDR3 nucleotides read TGTGCCAGCAGTGGGGGGACAGGGGAAAGTCGAGGCTACACCTTC. The encoded protein is CASSGGTGESRGYTF. The chain carries TRBV6-6 and TRBJ1-2, with 10 bases aligning to TRBD1. The CDR3 consists of 15 residues. CDR1 is MNHNY, CDR2 SVGAGI, per germline (reference sequence). The V segment lost 5 bases and the J segment 8 bases; nucleotides outside the gene matches: 11.

This clone was detected only a few times. The V call is TRBV2, the J call TRBJ1-6; possibly TRBD1 for D (5 bases). Germline V lookup: CDR1 SNHLY, CDR2 FYNNEI. V shed 6 bases and J shed 7 bases, with 19 bases lying between them. The length of the CDR3 is 16 residues. The CDR3 protein is CASRGGGGAGNSPLHF. CDR3 sequence (DNA): TGTGCCAGCAGGGGAGGAGGTGGGGCGGGGAATTCACCCCTCCACTTT.

V gene TRBV19 combines with J gene TRBJ1-4, with TRBD1 as a possible D gene (5 bases). V gave up 5 bases and J gave up 12 bases, with 19 bases separating them. The CDR3 spans 14 residues. CDR1 and CDR2 from the germline V gene are LNHDA and SQIVND (reference sequence). The CDR3 protein is CASSLSAAVGELFF. DNA of the CDR3: TGTGCCAGTAGTCTATCGGCTGCCGTAGGGGAACTGTTTTTT.

J is TRBJ1-4 and V is TRBV10-3; 11 bases align to TRBD1. This CDR3 region has 15 residues. The trim removed 6 bases at V and 7 bases at J, leaving 7 bases unmatched. Germline V gene lookup returns CDR1 ENHRY and CDR2 SYGVKD. The CDR3 DNA follows: TGTGCCATCAGGGATGGACAGGGGGCAGGTGAAAAACTGTTTTTT. It yields the protein CAIRDGQGAGEKLFF.

The chain is built from TRBV10-3 and TRBJ1-5, with D possibly matching TRBD1 (5 bases). The CDR3 is 13 amino acids. In germline, CDR1 is ENHRY, CDR2 SYGVKD. Between the trimmed V and J ends, which lost 8 bases and 0 bases, there was a span of 8 bases. The CDR3 loop reads CAIATDSNQPQHF. In DNA form, the CDR3 reads TGTGCCATCGCGACAGATAGCAATCAGCCCCAGCATTTT.

This chain uses TRBV5-4 with TRBJ2-7; 9 bases align to TRBD1. V trimming: 3 bases; J trimming: 6 bases; junction bases outside the gene matches: 1. CDR3 length: 12 residues. CDR1 and CDR2 (germline): SGHNT, YYREEE (reference sequence). The CDR3 here is CASSWDRAEQYF. The CDR3 nucleotides read TGTGCCAGCAGCTGGGACAGGGCCGAGCAGTACTTC.

The rearrangement links TRBV29-1 to TRBJ1-2; 11 bases agree with TRBD1. Unmatched junction bases numbered 13, after V lost 6 bases and J lost 7 bases. The CDR3 is 15 residues long. Per germline, CDR1 SQVTM and CDR2 ANQGSEA. The CDR3 DNA is TGCAGCGTAGAACCCGGGACAGGGGGGTCTGGTGGCTACACCTTC. Translating gives CSVEPGTGGSGGYTF.

The V gene is TRBV27, the J gene TRBJ1-5, with no clear D. The length of the CDR3 is 14 residues. V was trimmed by 2 bases and J by 6 bases, leaving 11 bases between them. The V gene's germline CDR1 is MNHEY and CDR2 SMNVEV (reference sequence). The CDR3 sequence: CASSLLENGQPQHF. CDR3 DNA: TGTGCCAGCAGTTTACTGGAGAACGGTCAGCCCCAGCATTTT.

The CDR3: CASSQRTGSSYEQYF. For the CDR3, the DNA is TGCGCCAGCAGCCAGAGGACAGGTAGCTCCTACGAGCAGTACTTC. The rearrangement links TRBV4-1 to TRBJ2-7; 7 bases fit TRBD1. The CDR3 runs to 15 residues. The germline V gene has CDR1 MGHRA and CDR2 YSYEKL. Trimming removed 3 bases from V and 0 bases from J; junction bases left unmatched: 5.

The CDR3 nucleotides read TGTGCCAGCAGCCCCGGGACTAGTGGCACCGGGGAGCTGTTTTTT. Encoded protein: CASSPGTSGTGELFF. J is TRBJ2-2 and V is TRBV9; 8 nucleotides align to TRBD2. Germline V gene data show CDR1 as SGDLS and CDR2 as YYNGEE. V trimming: 4 bases; J trimming: 4 bases; junction bases outside the gene matches: 6. CDR3 size: 15 residues. Full variable domain (outside the CDR3, taken from reference TRBV9 and TRBJ2-2): DSGVTQTPKHLITATGQRVTLRCSPRSGDLSVYWYQQSLDQGLQFLIQYYNGEERAKGNILERFSAQQFPDLHSELNLSSLELGDSALYFCASSPGTSGTGELFFGEGSRLTVL.

This clone was picked up a small number of times. The rearrangement links TRBV6-1 to TRBJ1-1; D possibly corresponds to TRBD1 (5 bases). V was clipped by 2 bases and J by 2 bases, with 15 bases between them. From germline, CDR1 is MNHNS and CDR2 SASEGT. CDR3 size: 16 residues. This CDR3 reads CASSESGRQINTEAFF. In DNA, the CDR3 is TGTGCCAGCAGTGAATCAGGCCGACAGATTAACACTGAAGCTTTCTTT.

The J gene is TRBJ2-1, the V gene TRBV6-5; maybe TRBD2 (5 bases). V was trimmed by 6 bases and J by 1 base, leaving 10 bases between them. Germline CDR1 and CDR2: MNHEY and SVGAGI. The CDR3 loop spans 14 amino acids. CDR3 sequence reads: CASRSRGSYNEQFF. CDR3 coding DNA: TGTGCCAGCAGAAGTCGAGGGTCCTACAATGAGCAGTTCTTC.

This clone turned up a few times. The gene calls are TRBV7-9 and TRBJ2-1; 7 bases line up with TRBD2. J gave up 2 bases and V 3 bases, and 1 base lay outside the gene matches. The CDR3 has 14 amino acids. The germline V gene has CDR1 SEHNR and CDR2 FQNEAQ (reference sequence). The CDR3 sequence is CASSFRGAYNEQFF. Written as DNA, the CDR3 is TGTGCCAGCAGCTTCCGGGGGGCCTACAATGAGCAGTTCTTC.

This chain joins TRBV6-1 and TRBJ2-7; possible D gene TRBD1, 6 bases. CDR3 length equals 14 residues. The germline V gene encodes CDR1 MNHNS and CDR2 SASEGT. With 3 bases removed from V and 3 bases from J, the gap between germline ends came to 12 bases. In nucleotides, the CDR3 is TGTGCCAGCAGTGAGTTGACAGGTCTCTACGAGCAGTACTTC. It specifies CASSELTGLYEQYF.

This clone was seen just once. The rearrangement uses TRBV2 and TRBJ2-7; 8 nucleotides line up with TRBD1. The CDR3 covers 19 residues. Germline V gives CDR1 SNHLY, CDR2 FYNNEI. Trimming took 7 bases from V and 4 from J; bases not matched to a gene: 24. The CDR3 nucleotides read TGTGCCAGCAAACTGACAGGGGAATTTGGTATAGGCCCCATTTACGAGCAGTACTTC. As protein: CASKLTGEFGIGPIYEQYF. Based on the CDR3 plus reference TRBV2 and TRBJ2-7, the full variable domain is EPEVTQTPSHQVTQMGQEVILRCVPISNHLYFYWYRQILGQKVEFLVSFYNNEISEKSEIFDDQFSVERPDGSNFTLKIRSTKLEDSAMYFCASKLTGEFGIGPIYEQYFGPGTRLTVT.

The chain is built from TRBV5-4 and TRBJ2-1; 11 nucleotides align to TRBD2. Germline-derived CDR1 and CDR2 are SGHNT and YYREEE (reference sequence). With 3 bases clipped from V and 7 bases from J, the junction kept 9 bases outside the gene matches. This CDR3 has 16 residues. CDR3 loop: CASSSSSGGRWNEQFF. CDR3 coding DNA: TGTGCCAGCAGCTCCTCTAGCGGGGGGAGGTGGAATGAGCAGTTCTTC.

The J gene is TRBJ2-1, the V gene TRBV7-9; D is ambiguous. Trimming left V 4 bases short and J 6 bases short, with 10 bases between. Looked up from germline, CDR1 is SEHNR and CDR2 is FQNEAQ (reference sequence). This CDR3 region has 13 residues. This chain's CDR3 is CASSSRKSNEQFF. The CDR3 nucleotides read TGTGCCAGCAGCTCAAGAAAGAGCAATGAGCAGTTCTTC.

The chain combines TRBV2 with TRBJ2-7, with D unclear. With 9 bases removed from V and 3 bases from J, the gap between germline ends came to 6 bases. Germline V lookup: CDR1 SNHLY, CDR2 FYNNEI. The CDR3 has 10 amino acids. CDR3 coding DNA: TGTGCCAGTCAGGACTACGAGCAGTACTTC. As protein: CASQDYEQYF.

The chain combines TRBV27 with TRBJ1-1; 10 bases map to TRBD1. The CDR3 covers 13 residues. V lost 6 bases and J lost 4; bases outside the gene matches: 2. CDR1 MNHEY and CDR2 SMNVEV come from the germline V gene (reference sequence). The CDR3 nucleotides are TGTGCCAGCAGGGGACAGGGGTCCACTGAAGCTTTCTTT. This codes for CASRGQGSTEAFF.

This clone was counted between two and nine times. The chain carries TRBV4-1 and TRBJ2-4; the match to TRBD2 covers 10 bases. Germline CDR1 is MGHRA and CDR2 is YSYEKL. The CDR3 length is 15 residues. The V segment lost 0 bases and the J segment 7 bases; nucleotides outside the gene matches: 3. The CDR3 coding sequence is TGCGCCAGCAGCCAAGACAGCGGGGGGGCGAACATTCAGTACTTC. It is translated as CASSQDSGGANIQYF.

There are a few counts of this clone. The chain employs TRBV2 and TRBJ2-1; possible D gene TRBD2, 6 bases. CDR1 and CDR2 (germline): SNHLY, FYNNEI. The CDR3 has 16 amino acids. Deletions cut 3 bases from V and 0 bases from J, with 12 bases between. The CDR3 sequence: CASSEGGSSSYNEQFF. The CDR3 bases are TGTGCCAGCAGTGAGGGGGGATCGAGCTCCTACAATGAGCAGTTCTTC.

The rearrangement links TRBV7-6 to TRBJ2-7; weak D call: TRBD1 (5 bases). The CDR3 sequence is 17 residues long. Trimming stripped 4 bases from V and 2 bases from J, with 21 bases between. Germline CDR1 SGHVS, CDR2 FNYEAQ. The CDR3 region is CASSSAQPTDPTYEQYF. CDR3 nucleotide sequence: TGTGCCAGCAGCTCCGCCCAGCCGACAGATCCAACCTACGAGCAGTACTTC.